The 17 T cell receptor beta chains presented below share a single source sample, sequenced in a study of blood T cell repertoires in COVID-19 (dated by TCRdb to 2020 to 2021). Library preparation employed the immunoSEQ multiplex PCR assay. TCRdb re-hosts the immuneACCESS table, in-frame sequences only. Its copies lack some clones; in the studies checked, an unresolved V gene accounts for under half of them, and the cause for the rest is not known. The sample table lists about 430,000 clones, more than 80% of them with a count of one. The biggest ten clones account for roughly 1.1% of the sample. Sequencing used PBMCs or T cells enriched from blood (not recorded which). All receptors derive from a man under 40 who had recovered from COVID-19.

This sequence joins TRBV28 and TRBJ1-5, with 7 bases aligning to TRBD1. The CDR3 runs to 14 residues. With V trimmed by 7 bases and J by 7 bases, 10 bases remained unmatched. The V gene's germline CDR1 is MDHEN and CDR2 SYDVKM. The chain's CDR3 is CASTQGGAKQPQHF. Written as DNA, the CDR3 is TGTGCCAGCACTCAGGGGGGTGCGAAACAGCCCCAGCATTTT.

CDR3 sequence reads: CASSLGQGLNEKLFF. CDR3 DNA sequence: TGTGCCAGCAGCTTAGGACAGGGATTGAATGAAAAACTGTTTTTT. The V gene is TRBV7-6, the J gene TRBJ1-4; 7 positions match TRBD1. Germline loops: CDR1 SGHVS, CDR2 FNYEAQ. This CDR3 is 15 amino acids long. The junction had 4 bases not matched to a gene; V was cut back by 1 base and J by 5 bases.

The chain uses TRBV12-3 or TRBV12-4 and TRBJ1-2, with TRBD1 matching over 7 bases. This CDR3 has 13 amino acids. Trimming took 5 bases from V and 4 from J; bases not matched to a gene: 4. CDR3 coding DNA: TGTGCCAGCAGTCGGGACAGCGGCTATGGCTACACCTTC. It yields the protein CASSRDSGYGYTF.

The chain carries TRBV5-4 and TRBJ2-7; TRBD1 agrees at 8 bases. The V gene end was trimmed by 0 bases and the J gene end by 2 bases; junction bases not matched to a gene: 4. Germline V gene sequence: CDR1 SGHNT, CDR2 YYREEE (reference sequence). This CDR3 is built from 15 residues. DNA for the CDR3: TGTGCCAGCAGCTTGGGGTTGGGACAGGCCTACGAGCAGTACTTC. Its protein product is CASSLGLGQAYEQYF. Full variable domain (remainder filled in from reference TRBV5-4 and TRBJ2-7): ETGVTQSPTHLIKTRGQQVTLRCSSQSGHNTVSWYQQALGQGPQFIFQYYREEENGRGNFPPRFSGLQFPNYSSELNVNALELDDSALYLCASSLGLGQAYEQYFGPGTRLTVT.

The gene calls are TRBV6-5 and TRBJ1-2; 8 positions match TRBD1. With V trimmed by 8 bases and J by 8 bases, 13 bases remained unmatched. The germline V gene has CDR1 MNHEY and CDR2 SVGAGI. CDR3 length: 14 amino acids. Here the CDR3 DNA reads TGTGCCAGCGGCATAACAGGGGGGCTCGCCGGCTACACCTTC. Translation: CASGITGGLAGYTF.

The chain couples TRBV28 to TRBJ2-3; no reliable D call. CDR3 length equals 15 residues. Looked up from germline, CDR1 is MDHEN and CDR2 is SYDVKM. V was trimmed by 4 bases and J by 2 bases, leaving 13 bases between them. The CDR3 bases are TGTGCCAGCAGTTCTTCCGACGGAGCCACAGATACGCAGTATTTT. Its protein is CASSSSDGATDTQYF.

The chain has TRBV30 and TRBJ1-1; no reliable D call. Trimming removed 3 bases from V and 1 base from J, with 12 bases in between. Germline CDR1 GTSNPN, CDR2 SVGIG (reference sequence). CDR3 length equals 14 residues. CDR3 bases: TGTGCCTGGAGCAAAACAACCTGGAACACTGAAGCTTTCTTT. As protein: CAWSKTTWNTEAFF.

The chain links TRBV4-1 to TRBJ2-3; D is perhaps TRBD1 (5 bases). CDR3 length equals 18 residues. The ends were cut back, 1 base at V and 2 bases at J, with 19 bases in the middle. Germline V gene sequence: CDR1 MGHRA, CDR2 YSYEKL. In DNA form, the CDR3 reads TGCGCCAGCAGCCAAGGGAAGGGTGCGACAGACCCCACAGATACGCAGTATTTT. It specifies CASSQGKGATDPTDTQYF.

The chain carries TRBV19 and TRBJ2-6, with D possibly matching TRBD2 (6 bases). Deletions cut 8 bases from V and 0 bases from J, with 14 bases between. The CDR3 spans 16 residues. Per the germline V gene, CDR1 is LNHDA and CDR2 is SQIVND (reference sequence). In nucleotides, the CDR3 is TGTGCCAGTCTAGGCGGGGTTTACTCTGGGGCCAACGTCCTGACTTTC. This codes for CASLGGVYSGANVLTF.

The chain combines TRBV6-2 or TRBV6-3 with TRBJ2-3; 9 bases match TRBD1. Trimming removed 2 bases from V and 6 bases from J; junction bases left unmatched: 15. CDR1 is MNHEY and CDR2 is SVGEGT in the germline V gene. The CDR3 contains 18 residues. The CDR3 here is CASSYKTGQGMISDTQYF. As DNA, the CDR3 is TGTGCCAGCAGTTACAAGACGGGACAGGGCATGATTTCGGATACGCAGTATTTT.

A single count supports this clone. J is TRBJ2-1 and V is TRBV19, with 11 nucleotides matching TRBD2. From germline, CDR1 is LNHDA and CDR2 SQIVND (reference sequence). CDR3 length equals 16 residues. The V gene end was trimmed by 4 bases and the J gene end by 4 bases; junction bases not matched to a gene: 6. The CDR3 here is CASSTQLAGVYNEQFF. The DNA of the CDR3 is TGTGCCAGTAGTACTCAACTAGCGGGAGTGTACAATGAGCAGTTCTTC.

Here the CDR3 DNA reads TGTGCCAGCAGCTCCGGGACAGGGAATTACGAGCAGTACTTC. As protein: CASSSGTGNYEQYF. The chain has TRBV7-2 and TRBJ2-7; TRBD1 aligns across 9 bases. After removal of 4 bases from V and 4 bases from J, the junction contained 5 bases not matched to a gene. There are 14 residues in the CDR3. Germline V lookup: CDR1 SGHTA, CDR2 FQGNSA. Filled out from reference TRBV7-2 and TRBJ2-7, the complete variable domain reads GAGVSQSPSNKVTEKGKDVELRCDPISGHTALYWYRQSLGQGLEFLIYFQGNSAPDKSGLPSDRFSAERTGGSVSTLTIQRTQQEDSAVYLCASSSGTGNYEQYFGPGTRLTVT.

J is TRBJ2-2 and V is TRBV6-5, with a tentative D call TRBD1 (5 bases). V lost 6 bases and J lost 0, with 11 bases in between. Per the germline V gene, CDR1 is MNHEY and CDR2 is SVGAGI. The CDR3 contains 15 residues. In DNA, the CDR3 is TGTGCCAGCAGAATTGACAGATCGAACACCGGGGAGCTGTTTTTT. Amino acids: CASRIDRSNTGELFF.

The CDR3 spells CASNLGLAGGPYEQYF. CDR3 in DNA: TGTGCCAGCAACTTAGGACTAGCGGGAGGACCCTACGAGCAGTACTTC. The V call is TRBV2, the J call TRBJ2-7; 14 bases agree with TRBD2. With 7 bases clipped from V and 2 bases from J, the junction kept 7 bases outside the gene matches. Germline CDR1 reads SNHLY; CDR2 reads FYNNEI. The CDR3 spans 16 residues. Combining the CDR3 with reference TRBV2 and TRBJ2-7 gives the whole variable domain EPEVTQTPSHQVTQMGQEVILRCVPISNHLYFYWYRQILGQKVEFLVSFYNNEISEKSEIFDDQFSVERPDGSNFTLKIRSTKLEDSAMYFCASNLGLAGGPYEQYFGPGTRLTVT.

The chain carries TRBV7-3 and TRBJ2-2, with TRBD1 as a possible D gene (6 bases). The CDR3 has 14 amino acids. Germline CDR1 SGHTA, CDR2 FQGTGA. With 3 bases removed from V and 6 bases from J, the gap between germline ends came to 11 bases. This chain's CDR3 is CASSLARGAGELFF. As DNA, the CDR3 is TGTGCCAGCAGCTTGGCCAGGGGCGCCGGGGAGCTGTTTTTT.

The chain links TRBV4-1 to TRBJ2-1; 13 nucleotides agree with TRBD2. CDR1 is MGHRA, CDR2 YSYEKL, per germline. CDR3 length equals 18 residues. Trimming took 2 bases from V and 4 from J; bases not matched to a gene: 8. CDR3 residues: CASSQNPGTSGEYNEQFF. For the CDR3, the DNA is TGCGCCAGCAGCCAAAATCCCGGGACTAGCGGGGAGTACAATGAGCAGTTCTTC.

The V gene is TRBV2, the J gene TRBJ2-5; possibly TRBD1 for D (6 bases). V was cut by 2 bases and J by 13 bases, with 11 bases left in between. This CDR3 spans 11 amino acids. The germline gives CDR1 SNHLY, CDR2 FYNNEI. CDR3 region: CASSEQGILYF. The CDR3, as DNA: TGTGCCAGCAGTGAACAGGGGATCTTGTACTTC.